Listed below are T cell receptor beta chains from one sample, sequenced in a study of CD8+CD57+ T cells in acquired aplastic anemia. One entry per CDR3 protein results from TCRdb running MiXCR on the reads. The sample lists 120,000 or so distinct CDR3 sequences, approximately 41% seen once, with 2% to 3% in the top ten. Specimen: sorted CD4+, CD8+, or CD8+CD57+ T cells (not recorded which) from PBMCs. The receptor set was obtained from a human donor with aplastic anemia. Both conserved end residues are part of each CDR3. D genes are given only for firm matches. Size is stated for part of the rows, as once, few or many counts, or as a class when the clone is expanded.

V gene	D gene	J gene	clone size	CDR3 protein	CDR3 DNA
TRBV10-3	TRBD1	TRBJ2-7	.	CAISESKRAGGTYEQYF	TGTGCCATCAGTGAGTCGAAGAGGGCAGGGGGTACCTACGAGCAGTACTTC
TRBV7-8	TRBD1	TRBJ1-1	many	CASQGGQGENTEAFF	TGTGCCAGCCAGGGGGGCCAGGGCGAGAACACTGAAGCTTTCTTT
TRBV25-1	.	TRBJ2-5	once	CASSEGVGETQYF	TGTGCCAGCAGTGAGGGGGTAGGGGAGACCCAGTACTTC
TRBV29-1	.	TRBJ1-5	.	CSVNQRNSNQPQHF	TGCAGCGTTAATCAGCGGAATAGCAATCAGCCCCAGCATTTT
TRBV20-1	TRBD2	TRBJ2-4	many	CSASSPRTSLRYIQYF	TGCAGTGCTAGTTCCCCAAGGACTAGCTTGAGATACATTCAGTACTTC
TRBV12-3/TRBV12-4	.	TRBJ1-1	many	CASILAGAGTEAFF	TGTGCCAGCATCTTGGCCGGGGCAGGCACTGAAGCTTTCTTT
TRBV11-1	.	TRBJ2-3	.	CASRLAGAGTGTQYF	TGTGCCAGCAGATTAGCGGGGGCAGGGACAGGTACGCAGTATTTT
TRBV7-8	.	TRBJ1-5	.	CASSLERNNQPQHF	TGTGCCAGCAGCTTAGAGCGGAACAATCAGCCCCAGCATTTT
TRBV24-1	.	TRBJ1-5	many	CATSPSGEGNQPQHF	TGTGCCACCAGTCCCTCAGGGGAAGGCAATCAGCCCCAGCATTTT
TRBV19	TRBD1	TRBJ2-7	.	CASGQANSYEQYF	TGTGCCAGTGGACAGGCAAACTCCTACGAGCAGTACTTC
TRBV15	TRBD1	TRBJ2-5	.	CAASSPRQGRRETQYF	TGTGCCGCCAGCAGCCCTCGACAGGGGAGGAGAGAGACCCAGTACTTC
TRBV4-3	.	TRBJ1-2	many	CASSQDLGYGYTF	TGCGCCAGCAGCCAAGATTTGGGCTATGGCTACACCTTC
TRBV2	TRBD1	TRBJ2-6	many	CAIDHRGSGANVLTF	TGTGCCATCGACCACAGGGGGTCTGGGGCCAACGTCCTGACTTTC
TRBV7-6	.	TRBJ2-1	once	CASSLERSHGYNEQFF	TGTGCCAGCAGCTTAGAACGGTCCCATGGGTACAATGAGCAGTTCTTC
TRBV25-1	.	TRBJ1-5	.	CASIQKGNQPQHF	TGTGCCAGCATCCAAAAGGGCAATCAGCCCCAGCATTTT
TRBV19	TRBD1	TRBJ1-2	.	CASKPGGTGSGYTF	TGTGCCAGCAAACCTGGAGGGACAGGGAGTGGCTACACCTTC
TRBV12-3/TRBV12-4	.	TRBJ2-6	.	CASSPVSGANVLTF	TGTGCCAGCAGTCCCGTCTCTGGGGCCAACGTCCTGACTTTC
TRBV15	.	TRBJ1-2	few	CATSRQENYGYTF	TGTGCCACCAGCAGACAGGAGAACTATGGCTACACCTTC
TRBV11-1	.	TRBJ2-3	.	CASSLVAGHVTDTQYF	TGTGCCAGCAGCTTAGTTGCGGGCCATGTAACAGATACGCAGTATTTT
TRBV29-1	TRBD1	TRBJ2-1	once	CSVVQGALNEQFF	TGCAGCGTTGTTCAGGGGGCGCTTAATGAGCAGTTCTTC
TRBV4-1	TRBD1	TRBJ1-3	.	CASSQDKMGTGSSGNTIYF	TGCGCCAGCAGCCAAGATAAGATGGGGACAGGAAGCTCTGGAAACACCATATATTTT
TRBV5-1	.	TRBJ2-1	many	CASSSGDGEQFF	TGCGCCAGCAGCTCAGGGGACGGTGAGCAGTTCTTC
TRBV12-3/TRBV12-4	.	TRBJ2-1	many	CASSSPFKEQFF	TGTGCCAGCAGTTCCCCATTCAAGGAGCAGTTCTTC
TRBV24-1	TRBD1	TRBJ2-3	many	CATSGGYADTQYF	TGTGCCACCTCAGGGGGCTATGCAGATACGCAGTATTTT
TRBV29-1	.	TRBJ2-7	many	CSVVRDNYEQYF	TGCAGCGTTGTAAGGGACAACTACGAGCAGTACTTC